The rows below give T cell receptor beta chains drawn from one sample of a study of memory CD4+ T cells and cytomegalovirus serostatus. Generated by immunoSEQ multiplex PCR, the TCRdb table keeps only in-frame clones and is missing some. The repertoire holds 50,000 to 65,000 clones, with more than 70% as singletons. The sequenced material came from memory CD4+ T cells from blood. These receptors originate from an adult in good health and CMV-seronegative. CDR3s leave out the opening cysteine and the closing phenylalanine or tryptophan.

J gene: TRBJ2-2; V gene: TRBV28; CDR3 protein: ASTSPHTGPQTGELF
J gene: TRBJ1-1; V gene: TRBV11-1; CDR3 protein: ASSFRRVSGTSEAF
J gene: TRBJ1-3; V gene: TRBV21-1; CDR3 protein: ASSKGCGLRVPDAGNTIY
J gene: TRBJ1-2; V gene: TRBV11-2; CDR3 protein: ASSVQYGYT
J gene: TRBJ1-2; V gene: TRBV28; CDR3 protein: ASGQGQGGYGYT
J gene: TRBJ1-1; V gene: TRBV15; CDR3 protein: ATSRVARANTEAF
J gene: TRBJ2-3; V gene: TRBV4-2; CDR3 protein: ASSQEAPSGGAVFTDTQY
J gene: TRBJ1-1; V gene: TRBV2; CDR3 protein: ASSKQTGQTEAF
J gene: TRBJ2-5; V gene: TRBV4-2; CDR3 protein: ASSQSAGGETQY
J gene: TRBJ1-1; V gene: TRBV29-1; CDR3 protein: SVEVAQGALNTEAF
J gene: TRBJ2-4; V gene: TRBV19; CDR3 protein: ASLSRVGNIQY
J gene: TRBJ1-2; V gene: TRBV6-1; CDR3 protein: ASSEVGAGTA
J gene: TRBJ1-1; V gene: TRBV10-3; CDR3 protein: AIVGNLNTEAF
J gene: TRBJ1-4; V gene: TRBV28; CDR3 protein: ASSGLNEKLF
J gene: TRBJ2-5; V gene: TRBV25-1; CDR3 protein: ASNRQETQY
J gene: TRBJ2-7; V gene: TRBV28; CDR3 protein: ASGRTGNYEQY
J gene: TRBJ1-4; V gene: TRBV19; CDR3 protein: ASRGDREGEKLF
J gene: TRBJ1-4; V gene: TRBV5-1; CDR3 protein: ASSLGDDGEKLF
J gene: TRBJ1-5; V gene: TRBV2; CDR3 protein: ASSEMVGGNQPQH
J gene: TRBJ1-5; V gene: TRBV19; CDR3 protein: ASKGGVGRGNQPQH
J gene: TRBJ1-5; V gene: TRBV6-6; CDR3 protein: ASIKAASNQPQH
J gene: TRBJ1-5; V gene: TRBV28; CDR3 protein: ASRRRNQPQH
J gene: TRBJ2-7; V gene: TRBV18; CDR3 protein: ASSPPSHYEQY
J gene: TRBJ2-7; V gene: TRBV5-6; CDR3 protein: ASSFNRGGIWEQY
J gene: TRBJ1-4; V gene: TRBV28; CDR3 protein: ASSTGQGPNEKLF
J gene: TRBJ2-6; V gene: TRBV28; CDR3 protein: ASSLSGSGANVLT
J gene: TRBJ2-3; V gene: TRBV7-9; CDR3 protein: ASSLGASGVSTDTQY
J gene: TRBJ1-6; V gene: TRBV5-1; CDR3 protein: ASTLDRVNSPLH
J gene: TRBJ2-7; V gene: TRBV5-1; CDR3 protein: ASSLTSQRSYEQY
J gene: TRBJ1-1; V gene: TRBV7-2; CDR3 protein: ASSLSLLNTEAF
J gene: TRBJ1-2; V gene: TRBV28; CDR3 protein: ASTTPGQSNYGYT
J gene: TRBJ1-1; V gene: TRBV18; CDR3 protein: ASSPPAGPRAF
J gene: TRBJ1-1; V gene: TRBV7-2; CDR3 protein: ASRDSHRAGTEAF
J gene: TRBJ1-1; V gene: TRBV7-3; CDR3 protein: ASSLTQGRYNTEAF
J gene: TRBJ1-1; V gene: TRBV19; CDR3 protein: ASSIGRSMNTEAF
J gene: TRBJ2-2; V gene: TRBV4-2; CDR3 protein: ASSPLTGLNTGELF
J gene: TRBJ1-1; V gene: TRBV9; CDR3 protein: ASSPGGEDTEAF
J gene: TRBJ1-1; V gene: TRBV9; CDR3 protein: ASSVTDRAWSGTEAF
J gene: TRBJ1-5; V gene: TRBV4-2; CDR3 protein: ASSQGQGKASNQPQH
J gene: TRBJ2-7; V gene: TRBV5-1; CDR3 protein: ASSSGPPVDEQY
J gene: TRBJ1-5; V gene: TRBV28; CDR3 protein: ASSPGGGSFYNQPQH
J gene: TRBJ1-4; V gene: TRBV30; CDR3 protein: AAETGSNEKLF
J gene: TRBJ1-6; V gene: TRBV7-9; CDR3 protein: ASSLALGRGSDSPLH
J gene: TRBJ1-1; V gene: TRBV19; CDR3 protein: ASSIGQEIMNTEAF
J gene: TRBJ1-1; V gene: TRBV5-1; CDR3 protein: ASSLGTGGTEAF
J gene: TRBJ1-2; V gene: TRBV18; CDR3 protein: ASSPDRGRGYT
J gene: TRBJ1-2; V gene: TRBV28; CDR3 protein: ASRGRQGAQGYGYT
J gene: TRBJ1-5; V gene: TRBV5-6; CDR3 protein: ASSLRGARNQPQH
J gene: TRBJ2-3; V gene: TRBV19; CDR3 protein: ASSTKTTLVDTQY
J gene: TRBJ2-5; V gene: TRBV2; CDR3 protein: ASRIGDGGQETQY
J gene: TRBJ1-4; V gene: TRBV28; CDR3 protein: ASSTVQGSTNEKLF
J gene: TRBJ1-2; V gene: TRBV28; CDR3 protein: ASSRDRGYGYT